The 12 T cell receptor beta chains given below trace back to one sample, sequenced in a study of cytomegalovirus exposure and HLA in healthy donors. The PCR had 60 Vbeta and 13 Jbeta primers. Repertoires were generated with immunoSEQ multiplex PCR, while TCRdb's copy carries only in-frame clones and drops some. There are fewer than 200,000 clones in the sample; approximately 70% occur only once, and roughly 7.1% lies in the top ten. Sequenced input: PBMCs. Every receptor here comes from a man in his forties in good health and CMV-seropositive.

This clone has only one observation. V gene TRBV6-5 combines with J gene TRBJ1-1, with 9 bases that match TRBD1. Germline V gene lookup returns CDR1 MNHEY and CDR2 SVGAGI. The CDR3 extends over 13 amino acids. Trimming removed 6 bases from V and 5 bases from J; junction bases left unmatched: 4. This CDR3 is CASSWDRVTEAFF. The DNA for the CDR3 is TGTGCCAGCAGCTGGGACAGGGTAACTGAAGCTTTCTTT.

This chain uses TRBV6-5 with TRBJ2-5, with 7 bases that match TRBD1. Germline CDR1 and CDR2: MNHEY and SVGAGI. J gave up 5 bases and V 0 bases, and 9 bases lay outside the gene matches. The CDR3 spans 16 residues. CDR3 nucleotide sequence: TGTGCCAGCAGTTACTCGACATTCGGCAGGGGGGAGACCCAGTACTTC. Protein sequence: CASSYSTFGRGETQYF.

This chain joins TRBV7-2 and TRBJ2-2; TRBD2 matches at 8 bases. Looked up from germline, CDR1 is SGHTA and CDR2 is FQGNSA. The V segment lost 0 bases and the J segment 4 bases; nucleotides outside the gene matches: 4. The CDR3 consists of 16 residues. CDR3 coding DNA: TGTGCCAGCAGCTTAGCGCACGGGGGGGCCACCGGGGAGCTGTTTTTT. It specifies CASSLAHGGATGELFF.

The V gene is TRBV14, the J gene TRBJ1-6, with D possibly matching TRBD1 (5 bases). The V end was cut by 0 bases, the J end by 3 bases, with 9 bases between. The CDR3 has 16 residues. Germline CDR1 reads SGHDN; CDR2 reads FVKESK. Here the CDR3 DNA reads TGTGCCAGCAGCCAAGATGTCGGGGGCTATAATTCACCCCTCCACTTT. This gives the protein CASSQDVGGYNSPLHF. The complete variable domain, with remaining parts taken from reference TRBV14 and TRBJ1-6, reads EAGVTQFPSHSVIEKGQTVTLRCDPISGHDNLYWYRRVMGKEIKFLLHFVKESKQDESGMPNNRFLAERTGGTYSTLKVQPAELEDSGVYFCASSQDVGGYNSPLHFGNGTRLTVT.

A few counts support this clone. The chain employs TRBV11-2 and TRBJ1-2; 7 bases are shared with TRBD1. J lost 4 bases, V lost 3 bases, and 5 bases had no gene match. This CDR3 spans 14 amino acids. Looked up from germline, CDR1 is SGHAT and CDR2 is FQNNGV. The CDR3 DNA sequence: TGTGCCAGCAGCTTTTCCCGGGACAGCTATGGCTACACCTTC. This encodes CASSFSRDSYGYTF.

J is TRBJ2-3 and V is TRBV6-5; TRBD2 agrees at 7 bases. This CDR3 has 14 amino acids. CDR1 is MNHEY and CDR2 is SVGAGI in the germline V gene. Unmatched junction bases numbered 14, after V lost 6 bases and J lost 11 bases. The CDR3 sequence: CASRSGPRRGGQYF. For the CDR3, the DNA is TGTGCCAGCAGGTCCGGGCCCCGCCGCGGGGGGCAGTATTTT.

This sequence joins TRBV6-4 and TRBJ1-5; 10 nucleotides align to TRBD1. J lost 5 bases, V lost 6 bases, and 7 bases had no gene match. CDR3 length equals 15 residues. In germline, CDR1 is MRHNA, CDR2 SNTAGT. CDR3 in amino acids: CASSASGTGDQPQHF. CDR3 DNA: TGTGCCAGCAGCGCCTCCGGGACAGGGGATCAGCCCCAGCATTTT.

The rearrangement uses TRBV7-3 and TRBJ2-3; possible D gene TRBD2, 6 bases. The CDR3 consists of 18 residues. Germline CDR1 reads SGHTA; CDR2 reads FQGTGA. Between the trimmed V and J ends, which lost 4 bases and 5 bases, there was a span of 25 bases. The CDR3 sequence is CASSSLRWGSTGEDTQYF. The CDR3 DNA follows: TGTGCCAGCAGCTCCCTACGGTGGGGGTCCACGGGAGAAGATACGCAGTATTTT.

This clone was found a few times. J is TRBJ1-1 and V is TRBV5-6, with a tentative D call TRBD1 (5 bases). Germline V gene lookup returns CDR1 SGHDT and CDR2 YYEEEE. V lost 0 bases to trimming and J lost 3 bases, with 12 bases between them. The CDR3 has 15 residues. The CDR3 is CASSLGGGPHTEAFF. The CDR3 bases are TGTGCCAGCAGCTTGGGCGGGGGTCCCCACACTGAAGCTTTCTTT.

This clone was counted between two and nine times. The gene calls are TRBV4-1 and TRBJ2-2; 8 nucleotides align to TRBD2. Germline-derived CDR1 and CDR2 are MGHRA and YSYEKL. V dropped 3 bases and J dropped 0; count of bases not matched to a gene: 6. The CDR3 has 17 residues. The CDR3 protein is CASSQGFSGANTGELFF. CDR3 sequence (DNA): TGCGCCAGCAGCCAGGGCTTTAGCGGGGCGAACACCGGGGAGCTGTTTTTT.

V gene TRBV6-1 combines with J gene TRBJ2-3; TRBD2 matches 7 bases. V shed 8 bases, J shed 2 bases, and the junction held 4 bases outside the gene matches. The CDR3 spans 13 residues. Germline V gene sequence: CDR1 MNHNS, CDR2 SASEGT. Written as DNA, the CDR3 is TGTGCCAGCCGTGGGGACTACACAGATACGCAGTATTTT. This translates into CASRGDYTDTQYF.

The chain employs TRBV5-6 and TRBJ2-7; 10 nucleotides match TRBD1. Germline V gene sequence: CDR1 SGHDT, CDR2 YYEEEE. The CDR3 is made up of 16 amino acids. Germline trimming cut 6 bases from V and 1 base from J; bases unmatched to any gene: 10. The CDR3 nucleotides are TGTGCCAGCACCCCATACCGGGACAGGGGATCCTACGAGCAGTACTTC. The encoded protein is CASTPYRDRGSYEQYF. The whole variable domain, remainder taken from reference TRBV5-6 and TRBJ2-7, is DAGVTQSPTHLIKTRGQQVTLRCSPKSGHDTVSWYQQALGQGPQFIFQYYEEEERQRGNFPDRFSGHQFPNYSSELNVNALLLGDSALYLCASTPYRDRGSYEQYFGPGTRLTVT.